Sequencing of this T cell receptor (beta chain) was carried out in a study of beta chain features in type 1 diabetes. Study-wide findings and caveats: Type 1 diabetes patients showed a moderate but significant shortening of TCRB CDR3s in all four CD4+ subsets.

The isolated RNA, all of it, was reverse transcribed, so expressed TCRB transcripts were what got sequenced. TCRdb's table, derived via immunoSEQ multiplex PCR, lists solely in-frame clones and lacks some. The data contain about 660,000 clones, more than 13% of them singletons. A few counts support this clone. Its specificity is unknown. Germline V CDR1 and CDR2: MGHDK, SYGVNS. Trimming cost V 2 bases and J 0 bases, with 4 bases left between them. The CDR3 is 14 amino acids. Material: naive CD4+ T cells from blood. The source is a man younger than 35 with type 1 diabetes. The genes are TRBV25-1 and TRBJ1-4; D gene uncertain. The CDR3 DNA reads TGTGCCAGCAGTGAACTGTCAACTAATGAAAAACTGTTTTTT. Amino acids: CASSELSTNEKLFF. Variable domain in full (rest from reference TRBV25-1 and TRBJ1-4): EADIYQTPRYLVIGTGKKITLECSQTMGHDKMYWYQQDPGMELHLIHYSYGVNSTEKGDLSSESTVSRIRTEHFPLTLESARPSHTSQYLCASSELSTNEKLFFGSGTQLSVL.